This is a list of T cell receptor beta chains from one sample in a study of cytomegalovirus exposure and HLA in healthy donors. Only in-frame clones appear in the TCRdb table, and some are missing; sequencing was by immunoSEQ multiplex PCR. This sample has 150,000 to 200,000 clones; about 83% occur once, and the top ten carry 4.8%. Material for sequencing was PBMCs. The receptor set was obtained from a girl aged 10-17 years in good health and CMV-seropositive. The CDR3 runs from the conserved cysteine through the conserved F or W. The order of the fields is J gene, V gene, clone size, D gene, CDR3 protein, CDR3 DNA. The D gene is left open where the match is weak. Some rows have no size entry. The others give once, few or many, or a class for an expanded clone.

TRBJ1-1 TRBV10-1 NA TRBD1 CASSELQGDLGRAFF TGCGCCAGCAGTGAGTTACAGGGGGACCTCGGTCGGGCTTTCTTT
TRBJ2-2 TRBV27 NA TRBD2 CASSTRTSGVIYIGELFF TGTGCCAGCAGTACGAGGACTAGCGGGGTTATTTATATCGGGGAGCTGTTTTTT
TRBJ1-1 TRBV5-1 NA TRBD1 CASSVAGGSEAFF TGCGCCAGCAGCGTTGCAGGGGGGTCTGAAGCTTTCTTT
TRBJ2-5 TRBV7-9 NA TRBD2 CASSLVRRGEGETQYF TGTGCCAGCAGCTTAGTCCGACGGGGGGAAGGAGAGACCCAGTACTTC
TRBJ1-1 TRBV21-1 NA NA CASTGEGDRGLPEAFF TGTGCCAGCACCGGGGAGGGGGACAGGGGGCTCCCTGAAGCTTTCTTT
TRBJ2-1 TRBV7-7 few NA CASSVGAGSSYNEQFF TGTGCTAGCAGCGTGGGGGCAGGAAGCTCCTACAATGAGCAGTTCTTC
TRBJ2-7 TRBV7-9 NA NA CASSLATGFSYEQYF TGTGCCAGCAGCTTAGCGACAGGATTTTCCTACGAGCAGTACTTC
TRBJ1-1 TRBV27 NA NA CASSSGPRSDTEAFF TGTGCCAGCAGTTCAGGGCCCCGGTCAGATACTGAAGCTTTCTTT
TRBJ2-1 TRBV7-9 NA NA CASSLATRSNEQFF TGTGCCAGCAGCTTAGCAACTAGATCCAATGAGCAGTTCTTC
TRBJ2-1 TRBV4-1 few TRBD1 CASSQVKGAGGNEQFF TGCGCCAGCAGCCAAGTAAAGGGGGCAGGGGGCAATGAGCAGTTCTTC
TRBJ1-1 TRBV6-1 few TRBD1 CASSGRQGTEAFF TGTGCCAGCAGTGGAAGACAGGGTACTGAAGCTTTCTTT
TRBJ2-1 TRBV27 NA NA CASSLYRSSYNEQFF TGTGCCAGCAGTTTATACCGTAGCTCCTACAATGAGCAGTTCTTC
TRBJ2-1 TRBV27 NA TRBD1 CASSFGQGVSEQFF TGTGCCAGCAGCTTCGGACAGGGGGTGAGTGAGCAGTTCTTC
TRBJ2-1 TRBV5-4 few NA CASSFRDEQFF TGTGCCAGCAGCTTCAGGGATGAGCAGTTCTTC
TRBJ1-1 TRBV9 few TRBD1 CASSVGQGTEAFF TGTGCCAGCAGCGTAGGACAGGGGACTGAAGCTTTCTTT
TRBJ1-2 TRBV19 NA NA CASFPGHYYGYTF TGTGCCAGCTTCCCGGGACACTACTATGGCTACACCTTC
TRBJ1-4 TRBV7-2 NA NA CASSLSREKLFF TGTGCCAGCAGCCTGTCTCGGGAAAAACTGTTTTTT
TRBJ1-3 TRBV5-1 NA NA CASSLGDSGNTIYF TGCGCCAGCAGCTTGGGAGACTCTGGAAACACCATATATTTT
TRBJ1-5 TRBV7-2 NA NA CASSLGAGSNQPQHF TGTGCCAGCAGCTTGGGGGCAGGAAGCAATCAGCCCCAGCATTTT
TRBJ2-5 TRBV5-1 NA NA CASSFRETQYF TGCGCCAGCAGCTTCCGGGAGACCCAGTACTTC
TRBJ2-6 TRBV5-1 NA NA CASSLQPSGANVLTF TGCGCCAGCAGCTTACAGCCCTCTGGGGCCAACGTCCTGACTTTC
TRBJ1-1 TRBV27 NA NA CASSWGVARNTEAFF TGTGCCAGCAGTTGGGGGGTAGCCAGGAACACTGAAGCTTTCTTT
TRBJ1-4 TRBV6-5 NA NA CASSYGGAGRWEKLFF TGTGCCAGCAGTTATGGGGGGGCAGGGCGTTGGGAAAAACTGTTTTTT
TRBJ1-5 TRBV19 NA NA CASSIHEDQPQHF TGTGCCAGTAGTATTCATGAGGATCAGCCCCAGCATTTT
TRBJ1-1 TRBV9 NA TRBD1 CASSPSGQGNTEAFF TGTGCCAGCAGCCCGTCGGGACAGGGGAACACTGAAGCTTTCTTT
TRBJ1-5 TRBV2 NA NA CASSRREGQPQHF TGTGCCAGCTCACGACGGGAGGGACAGCCCCAGCATTTT
TRBJ2-5 TRBV5-1 NA TRBD2 CASGTSGGPQETQYF TGCGCCAGCGGTACTAGCGGGGGACCCCAAGAGACCCAGTACTTC
TRBJ1-1 TRBV30 once NA CAWDDRMVNTEAFF TGTGCCTGGGATGACAGGATGGTGAACACTGAAGCTTTCTTT
TRBJ2-3 TRBV6-1 NA TRBD1 CASSLRTGGTDTQYF TGTGCCAGCAGTCTACGGACAGGGGGCACAGATACGCAGTATTTT
TRBJ1-2 TRBV4-1 NA TRBD1 CASSQVGTGGPYGYTF TGCGCCAGCAGCCAAGTGGGGACAGGGGGCCCCTATGGCTACACCTTC
TRBJ1-1 TRBV7-9 once TRBD1 CASSLEGAWTEAFF TGTGCCAGCAGCTTAGAGGGGGCGTGGACTGAAGCTTTCTTT
TRBJ1-4 TRBV6-6 NA NA CASRKGHNEKLFF TGTGCCAGCAGGAAGGGACACAATGAAAAACTGTTTTTT
TRBJ2-1 TRBV30 NA NA CAWSEGTSIYEQFF TGTGCCTGGAGTGAGGGGACTTCCATCTATGAGCAGTTCTTC
TRBJ2-2 TRBV2 NA NA CASRSSGELFF TGTGCCAGCAGGTCCTCCGGGGAGCTGTTTTTT
TRBJ2-2 TRBV6-5 once TRBD1 CASKDREAGELFF TGTGCCAGTAAGGACAGGGAAGCCGGGGAGCTGTTTTTT
TRBJ2-1 TRBV5-1 NA NA CASSLDALGYNEQFF TGCGCCAGCAGCTTGGACGCACTCGGTTACAATGAGCAGTTCTTC
TRBJ1-1 TRBV2 NA NA CASSEDSEAFF TGTGCCAGCAGTGAGGACAGCGAAGCTTTCTTT
TRBJ1-1 TRBV5-4 NA NA CASSLLGGNTEAFF TGTGCCAGCAGCTTGCTGGGGGGTAACACTGAAGCTTTCTTT
TRBJ2-7 TRBV6-1 NA NA CASSELVHNEQYF TGTGCCAGCAGTGAATTGGTGCACAACGAGCAGTACTTC
TRBJ2-1 TRBV5-1 NA NA CASRQGEHSYNEQFF TGCGCCAGCAGGCAAGGGGAACACTCCTACAATGAGCAGTTCTTC
TRBJ1-5 TRBV12-5 NA NA CASGFGQSNQPQHF TGTGCTAGTGGTTTTGGGCAGAGCAATCAGCCCCAGCATTTT
TRBJ2-2 TRBV25-1 NA NA CASTLGAGELFF TGTGCCAGCACCCTGGGAGCCGGGGAGCTGTTTTTT
TRBJ2-3 TRBV7-6 few TRBD2 CASSFSGDTDTQYF TGTGCCAGCAGCTTTAGCGGGGACACAGATACGCAGTATTTT
TRBJ2-7 TRBV5-1 NA TRBD1 CASSPRTGAHEQYF TGCGCCAGCAGCCCGAGGACAGGGGCCCACGAGCAGTACTTC
TRBJ2-1 TRBV11-3 NA NA CASSSRVGSEQFF TGTGCCAGCAGCTCGAGGGTGGGAAGTGAGCAGTTCTTC